The sample holds a few counts of the clone carrying this T cell receptor (beta chain). This sample is drawn from a study of T cells after yellow fever vaccination. Trimming removed 2 bases at V and 9 bases at J, with 6 bases between. CDR3 size: 11 residues. The V gene's germline CDR1 is SGHRS and CDR2 YFSETQ. TCRdb reanalysed the 5' RACE reads using MiXCR and keeps one entry per CDR3 protein. The sample has over 110,000 distinct CDR3 sequences, about 7.7% seen once. The sequence was obtained from a man in his thirties or forties who received the YFV17D yellow fever vaccine. The specimen was CD4+ T cells sorted from PBMCs, collected 5 days after the yellow fever booster vaccination. The chain couples TRBV5-1 to TRBJ2-1; no clear D. The CDR3 coding sequence is TGCGCCAGCAGCTTCAGTCGTGAGCAGTTCTTC. Residues: CASSFSREQFF.